The 16 T cell receptor beta chains given below trace back to one sample, sequenced in a study of shared clonotypes between healthy human individuals (dated by TCRdb to 2020 to 2021). The library was prepared using the immunoSEQ multiplex PCR assay. This is the immuneACCESS table as TCRdb keeps it, with only in-frame sequences that have V and J called. A part of the clones is gone; compared with another copy, unresolved V genes explain less than half, and the rest is unexplained. The sample yields nearly 1,000,000 clones; 70% to 85% were counted once. The ten biggest clones cover about 1.5% of the sample. The sequenced sample consisted of memory CD4+ T cells sorted from blood. The cell subset or site label here, explained by the study, means: CD45RA-negative fraction. The origin of the receptors is a man aged 18 to 35 in good health.

V and J are TRBV7-2 and TRBJ1-5; D may be TRBD1 (5 bases). The CDR3 has 13 residues. Germline lookup yields CDR1 SGHTA and CDR2 FQGNSA. With 6 bases removed from V and 5 bases from J, the gap between germline ends came to 11 bases. The CDR3 DNA is TGTGCCAGCAGTTCGGGAGGGGATCAGCCCCAGCATTTT. Amino acids: CASSSGGDQPQHF.

This chain links TRBV18 with TRBJ2-7, with 7 bases lining up with TRBD1. Losses at the gene ends were 5 bases for V and 3 bases for J; bases not matched to a gene: 4. Germline V gives CDR1 KGHSH, CDR2 LQKENI. This CDR3 spans 13 amino acids. CDR3 residues: CASSGDSRYEQYF. The CDR3 DNA sequence: TGTGCCAGCTCAGGGGACAGTCGCTACGAGCAGTACTTC.

This clone was observed once. A far larger clone differs by one base, so this is likely a read error. The chain combines TRBV5-6 with TRBJ2-3; the D gene is possibly TRBD2 (6 bases). V shed 4 bases and J shed 3 bases, with 15 bases lying between them. The CDR3 consists of 15 residues. Per the germline V gene, CDR1 is SGHDT and CDR2 is YYEEEE. The CDR3 coding sequence is TGTGCCAGCAGCCCCGGGATCCTAGCGACAGATACGCAGTATTTT. It encodes CASSPGILATDTQYF. Supplemented by reference TRBV5-6 and TRBJ2-3, the full variable domain reads DAGVTQSPTHLIKTRGQQVTLRCSPKSGHDTVSWYQQALGQGPQFIFQYYEEEERQRGNFPDRFSGHQFPNYSSELNVNALLLGDSALYLCASSPGILATDTQYFGPGTRLTVL.

V usage is TRBV4-1 and J usage is TRBJ2-6; TRBD1 agrees at 10 bases. CDR3 length equals 19 residues. CDR1 is MGHRA, CDR2 YSYEKL, per germline. V lost 3 bases to trimming and J lost 0 bases; unmatched junction nucleotides: 8. The CDR3 region is CASSQFGTGDYSGANVLTF. In DNA form, the CDR3 reads TGCGCCAGCAGCCAGTTCGGGACAGGGGATTACTCTGGGGCCAACGTCCTGACTTTC.

As for this clone: At the DNA level, this CDR3 is encoded by other sequences in the same sample as well. This chain uses TRBV5-6 with TRBJ2-1; D gene ambiguous. CDR3 length equals 11 residues. The germline gives CDR1 SGHDT, CDR2 YYEEEE. Trimming took 4 bases from V and 10 from J, leaving 9 bases between them. This chain's CDR3 is CASSLGSEQFF. In nucleotides, the CDR3 is TGTGCCAGCAGCCTGGGATCCGAGCAGTTCTTC. Using reference TRBV5-6 and TRBJ2-1 for the parts outside the CDR3, the full variable domain is DAGVTQSPTHLIKTRGQQVTLRCSPKSGHDTVSWYQQALGQGPQFIFQYYEEEERQRGNFPDRFSGHQFPNYSSELNVNALLLGDSALYLCASSLGSEQFFGPGTRLTVL.

The J gene is TRBJ1-3, the V gene TRBV5-4, with 7 nucleotides matching TRBD1. Germline CDR1 SGHNT, CDR2 YYREEE (reference sequence). The CDR3 has 16 residues. V trimming: 3 bases; J trimming: 0 bases; junction bases outside the gene matches: 6. CDR3 protein: CASSSRQGPSGNTIYF. The CDR3 bases are TGTGCCAGCAGCTCCCGACAGGGCCCCTCTGGAAACACCATATATTTT. The full variable domain, in which reference TRBV5-4 and TRBJ1-3 provide the parts outside the CDR3, is ETGVTQSPTHLIKTRGQQVTLRCSSQSGHNTVSWYQQALGQGPQFIFQYYREEENGRGNFPPRFSGLQFPNYSSELNVNALELDDSALYLCASSSRQGPSGNTIYFGEGSWLTVV.

This rearrangement joins TRBV13 to TRBJ2-5; TRBD2 agrees at 10 bases. From germline, CDR1 is PRHDT and CDR2 FYEKMQ (reference sequence). V gave up 5 bases and J gave up 2 bases; unmatched junction bases: 5. This CDR3 contains 15 residues. CDR3 DNA sequence: TGTGCCAGCAGCCAGGTAGCGGGGGGACAAGAGACCCAGTACTTC. It codes for CASSQVAGGQETQYF. Drawing the rest from reference TRBV13 and TRBJ2-5, the complete variable domain is AAGVIQSPRHLIKEKRETATLKCYPIPRHDTVYWYQQGPGQDPQFLISFYEKMQSDKGSIPDRFSAQQFSDYHSELNMSSLELGDSALYFCASSQVAGGQETQYFGPGTRLLVL.

The chain uses TRBV6-5 and TRBJ1-2; D is unresolved. This CDR3 contains 15 residues. Germline CDR1 reads MNHEY; CDR2 reads SVGAGI. Trimming cost V 6 bases and J 4 bases, with 18 bases left between them. Here the CDR3 DNA reads TGTGCCAGCAGCCCGGGTCTGGGGTTGACCTATGGCTACACCTTC. Protein product: CASSPGLGLTYGYTF.

In its sample, this clone was seen once. The chain has TRBV5-1 and TRBJ1-3; D possibly corresponds to TRBD1 (5 bases). V gave up 4 bases and J gave up 2 bases, with 13 bases separating them. Germline CDR1 is SGHRS and CDR2 is YFSETQ. The CDR3 sequence is 15 residues long. CDR3 sequence reads: CASSPTGAPGNTIYF. The DNA for the CDR3 is TGCGCCAGCAGCCCAACTGGGGCCCCTGGAAACACCATATATTTT.

Regarding this clone: Other DNA sequences in the same sample also yield this CDR3. The chain uses TRBV5-1 and TRBJ2-3, with TRBD2 matching over 7 bases. Germline assignment: CDR1 SGHRS and CDR2 YFSETQ. The V segment lost 5 bases and the J segment 3 bases; nucleotides outside the gene matches: 6. This CDR3 comprises 14 residues. CDR3 residues: CASSVAGVTDTQYF. Written as DNA, the CDR3 is TGCGCCAGCAGTGTGGCGGGAGTGACAGATACGCAGTATTTT.

DNA for the CDR3: TGTGCCAGCACCAACAAAAGGCCGGATAATTCACCCCTCCACTTT. Its translation is CASTNKRPDNSPLHF. V and J are TRBV6-6 and TRBJ1-6; no clear D. The V gene lost 7 bases and the J gene lost 5 bases, with 15 bases spanning the gap. Looked up from germline, CDR1 is MNHNY and CDR2 is SVGAGI (reference sequence). The CDR3 extends over 15 amino acids.

V is TRBV4-1 and J is TRBJ1-1; D remains ambiguous. CDR3 length: 14 residues. The germline V and J ends were trimmed by 0 bases and 6 bases, with 11 bases remaining between them. Germline CDR1 MGHRA, CDR2 YSYEKL. CDR3 DNA: TGCGCCAGCAGCCAAGAAAGAGTTCTGTCTGAAGCTTTCTTT. It codes for CASSQERVLSEAFF.

This chain joins TRBV6-1 and TRBJ2-1, with 9 bases matching TRBD2. With 6 bases clipped from V and 6 bases from J, the junction kept 9 bases outside the gene matches. This CDR3 spans 15 amino acids. Germline CDR1 and CDR2: MNHNS and SASEGT. CDR3 sequence reads: CASSGSGGQGNEQFF. CDR3 nucleotides: TGTGCCAGCAGCGGTAGCGGGGGCCAGGGCAATGAGCAGTTCTTC.

The rearrangement links TRBV18 to TRBJ1-6; maybe TRBD1 (5 bases). This CDR3 has 18 amino acids. Germline CDR1 is KGHSH and CDR2 is LQKENI. Between the trimmed V and J ends, which lost 8 bases and 9 bases, there was a span of 29 bases. This CDR3 is CASTAQAPGDANSSPLHF. In DNA, the CDR3 is TGTGCCAGCACCGCTCAAGCGCCCGGGGACGCCAATTCTTCACCCCTCCACTTT.

The J gene is TRBJ1-6, the V gene TRBV19, with 11 bases that match TRBD1. J lost 7 bases, V lost 4 bases, and 3 bases had no gene match. This CDR3 is built from 15 residues. The germline CDR1 and CDR2 sequences are LNHDA and SQIVND (reference sequence). CDR3 sequence: CASSTRDRGNSPLHF. In DNA form, the CDR3 reads TGTGCCAGTAGTACCCGGGACAGGGGGAATTCACCCCTCCACTTT.

This clone was seen just once. The chain recombines TRBV6-1 with TRBJ1-5, with D maybe TRBD1 (5 bases). Germline V CDR1 and CDR2: MNHNS, SASEGT. Trimming stripped 6 bases from V and 6 bases from J, with 12 bases between. CDR3 length: 13 residues. This CDR3 reads CASSALQGQPQHF. CDR3 nucleotide sequence: TGTGCCAGCAGCGCCCTGCAGGGTCAGCCCCAGCATTTT.